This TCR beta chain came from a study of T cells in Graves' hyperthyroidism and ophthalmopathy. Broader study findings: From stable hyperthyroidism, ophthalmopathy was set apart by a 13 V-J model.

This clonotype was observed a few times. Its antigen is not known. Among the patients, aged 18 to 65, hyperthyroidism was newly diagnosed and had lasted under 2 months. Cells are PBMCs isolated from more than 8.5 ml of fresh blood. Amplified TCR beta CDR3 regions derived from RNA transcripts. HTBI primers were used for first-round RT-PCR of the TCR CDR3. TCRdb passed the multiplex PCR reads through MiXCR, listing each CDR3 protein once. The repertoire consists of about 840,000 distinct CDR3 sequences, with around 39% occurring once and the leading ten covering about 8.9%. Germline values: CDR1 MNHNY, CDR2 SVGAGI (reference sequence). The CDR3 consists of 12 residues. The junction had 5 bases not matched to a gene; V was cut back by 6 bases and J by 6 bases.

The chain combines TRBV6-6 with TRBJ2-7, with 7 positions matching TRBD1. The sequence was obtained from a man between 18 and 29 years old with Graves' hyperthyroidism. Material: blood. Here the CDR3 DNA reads TGTGCCAGCAGCGAGGACAGGACCGAGCAGTACTTC. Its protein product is CASSEDRTEQYF.